This TCR beta chain originates from a study of T cells after posttransplantation cyclophosphamide. There are many counts of this clone. The method was immunoSEQ multiplex PCR; TCRdb's version includes in-frame clones alone and lacks a portion of them. This sample has 44,000 or so clones and no singletons, with 2.2% in the ten largest. J gave up 2 bases and V 1 base, and 5 bases lay outside the gene matches. The CDR3 extends over 16 amino acids. The germline V gene encodes CDR1 LGHNA and CDR2 YNFKEQ. The rearrangement joins TRBV4-2 to TRBJ2-7, with 10 bases lining up with TRBD2. This sequence was found in a man aged 40-49 years in good health, CMV-negative, and a related stem cell transplant donor. Sequenced: PBMCs. CDR3 DNA: TGTGCCAGCAGCCAAGGGCCTCTAGCGGGAGCCTACGAGCAGTACTTC. Its translation: CASSQGPLAGAYEQYF.